This T cell receptor beta chain was observed in a study of tumor-infiltrating lymphocytes in primary liver carcinoma. Study information: Primary liver carcinoma, confirmed by histopathology, was surgically resected. Broader study findings: Tumors had a significantly higher top-250-clone fraction than blood (p = 0.039).

TCR beta cDNA was prepared out of about 530 ng total RNA by means of a constant-region primer. Three nested multiplex PCR rounds, a slightly modified ARM-PCR method, built the TCR beta libraries. In the first two PCR rounds, TRBV1-TRBV30 forward primers were paired with a C-beta reverse primer, and each round lasted nine to ten cycles. TCRdb reprocessed the multiplex PCR reads via MiXCR and lists one record per CDR3 protein. The sample lists about 320,000 distinct CDR3 sequences, about 62% seen once, with roughly 10% in the top ten. A note on this clonotype: Its matching antigen is unknown. A read error is likely, as this CDR3 ends without the conserved phenylalanine or tryptophan.

Germline DNA was also extracted, and blood RNA derived from unsorted whole blood. Every patient had chronic HBV infection and was treatment-naive. CDR1 and CDR2 (germline): MNHEY, SVGEGT. Trimming took 8 bases from V and 2 from J; bases not matched to a gene: 4. The CDR3 has 13 amino acids. The TCR comes from a man between 40 and 49 years old with primary liver carcinoma and hepatitis B virus infection. This chain connects TRBV6-2 or TRBV6-3 to TRBJ1-1; TRBD1 agrees at 8 bases. The sequencing sample was made of peripheral blood. Here the CDR3 DNA reads TGTGCCAGCTCGGGACAGGCCAACACTGAAGCTTTCCTT. This encodes CASSGQANTEAFL.